Listed here are 6 T cell receptor beta chains from one sample, sequenced in a study of cytomegalovirus exposure and HLA in healthy donors. PCR amplification relied on 60 Vbeta primers (plus 13 Jbeta primers). Clones were read by immunoSEQ multiplex PCR, and TCRdb kept only the in-frame ones, dropping some. The listing records 150,000 or so clones. The material sequenced was PBMCs. These receptors all come from a woman in her fifties or sixties in good health and CMV-seronegative.

The V gene is TRBV6-6, the J gene TRBJ1-2, with D unclear. The CDR3 has 12 residues. The germline gives CDR1 MNHNY, CDR2 SVGAGI (reference sequence). V was clipped by 4 bases and J by 6 bases, with 9 bases between them. This CDR3 is CASSSVGDGYTF. Here the CDR3 DNA reads TGTGCCAGCAGTTCAGTCGGAGATGGCTACACCTTC.

This chain uses TRBV4-1 with TRBJ2-4; a possible D gene is TRBD2 (6 bases). This CDR3 has 16 amino acids. Trimming shortened V by 0 bases and J by 3 bases, and 12 bases separated the two germline ends. Germline V gene sequence: CDR1 MGHRA, CDR2 YSYEKL. The CDR3, as DNA: TGCGCCAGCAGCCAAGATCGAGGAGGGAGCAAAAACATTCAGTACTTC. It yields the protein CASSQDRGGSKNIQYF.

The chain has TRBV7-8 and TRBJ1-2, with a possible D match to TRBD1 (6 bases). Trimming shortened V by 5 bases and J by 3 bases, and 19 bases separated the two germline ends. The CDR3 length is 16 residues. Germline values: CDR1 SGHVS, CDR2 FQNEAQ. The CDR3 spells CASSHHQANRDYGYTF. Written as DNA, the CDR3 is TGTGCCAGCAGCCACCACCAGGCGAACAGGGACTATGGCTACACCTTC.

This chain links TRBV5-8 with TRBJ1-5; D might be TRBD1 (5 bases). Germline CDR1 SGHTS, CDR2 YDEGEE. The CDR3 loop spans 13 amino acids. The V gene lost 8 bases and the J gene lost 0 bases, with 9 bases spanning the gap. CDR3 amino acids: CASRGLSNQPQHF. The CDR3 nucleotides are TGTGCCAGTAGGGGCCTTAGCAATCAGCCCCAGCATTTT.

The V gene is TRBV11-2, the J gene TRBJ2-5, with TRBD1 matching 7 bases. The CDR3 is 15 residues long. CDR1 and CDR2 from the germline V gene are SGHAT and FQNNGV. The junction had 7 bases not matched to a gene; V was cut back by 1 base and J by 5 bases. The CDR3: CASSLVYVGQETQYF. Here the CDR3 DNA reads TGTGCCAGCAGCTTAGTGTATGTGGGACAGGAGACCCAGTACTTC.

The genes are TRBV18 and TRBJ1-5; possibly TRBD1 for D (6 bases). Per germline, CDR1 KGHSH and CDR2 LQKENI. The ends were cut back, 0 bases at V and 3 bases at J, with 9 bases in the middle. This CDR3 has 15 amino acids. In nucleotides, the CDR3 is TGTGCCAGCTCACCACCGCAGGGGAACAATCAGCCCCAGCATTTT. This sequence encodes CASSPPQGNNQPQHF.